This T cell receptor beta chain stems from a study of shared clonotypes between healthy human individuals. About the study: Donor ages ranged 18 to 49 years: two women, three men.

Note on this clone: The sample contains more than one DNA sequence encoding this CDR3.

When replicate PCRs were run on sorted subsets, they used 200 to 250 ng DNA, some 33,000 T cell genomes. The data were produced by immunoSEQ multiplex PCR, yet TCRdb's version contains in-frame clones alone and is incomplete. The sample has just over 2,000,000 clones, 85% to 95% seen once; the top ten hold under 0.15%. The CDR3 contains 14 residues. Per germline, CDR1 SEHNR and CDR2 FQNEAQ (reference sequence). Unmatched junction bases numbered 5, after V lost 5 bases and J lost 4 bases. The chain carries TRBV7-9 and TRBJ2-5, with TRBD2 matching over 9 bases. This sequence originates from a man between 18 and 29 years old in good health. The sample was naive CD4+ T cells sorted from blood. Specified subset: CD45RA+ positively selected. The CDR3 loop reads CASSPGLAGETQYF. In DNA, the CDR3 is TGTGCCAGCAGCCCGGGACTAGCAGGAGAGACCCAGTACTTC.